The 19 T cell receptor beta chains in this list originate from one sample, sequenced in a study of T-cell memory formation after mild COVID-19. TCRdb independently ran MiXCR on the 5' RACE reads; one entry per CDR3 protein. The repertoire has around 180,000 distinct CDR3 sequences, 16% of them found once; the top ten carry about 2.1%. Material for sequencing was PBMCs or a T cell subset sorted from them (not recorded which). These receptors all stem from an adult woman who had mild COVID-19 (a few samples of this study predate the infection). Cell type and time point are not known.

The rearrangement uses TRBV5-1 and TRBJ2-5; TRBD1 aligns across 8 bases. V trimming: 0 bases; J trimming: 5 bases; junction bases outside the gene matches: 6. The CDR3 consists of 15 residues. Germline CDR1 is SGHRS and CDR2 is YFSETQ. This CDR3 is CASSLGTGFRETQYF. In nucleotides, the CDR3 is TGCGCCAGCAGCTTGGGGACAGGGTTTCGGGAGACCCAGTACTTC.

This clonotype was observed a handful of times. The chain joins TRBV7-2 to TRBJ1-1; weak D call: TRBD1 (6 bases). The CDR3 is 14 amino acids. Trimming took 5 bases from V and 5 from J, leaving 15 bases between them. The germline V gene has CDR1 SGHTA and CDR2 FQGNSA. CDR3 nucleotide sequence: TGTGCCAGCAGCCCTGGAGGGGGAATTACTGAAGCTTTCTTT. It codes for CASSPGGGITEAFF.

V gene TRBV18 combines with J gene TRBJ2-7; no clear D gene. The CDR3 spans 13 residues. The germline V gene has CDR1 KGHSH and CDR2 LQKENI. Trimming pared 6 bases from V and 4 bases from J, leaving 13 bases between. The CDR3, as DNA: TGTGCCAGCTCCTCCGTAAGACTGTACGAGCAGTACTTC. This encodes CASSSVRLYEQYF. The full variable domain, its missing parts supplied by reference TRBV18 and TRBJ2-7, is NAGVMQNPRHLVRRRGQEARLRCSPMKGHSHVYWYRQLPEEGLKFMVYLQKENIIDESGMPKERFSAEFPKEGPSILRIQQVVRGDSAAYFCASSSVRLYEQYFGPGTRLTVT.

This chain's CDR3 is CSARGGMNTEAFF. The DNA for the CDR3 is TGCAGTGCTAGAGGGGGAATGAACACTGAAGCTTTCTTT. The chain has TRBV20-1 and TRBJ1-1; D not resolved. The germline V gene encodes CDR1 DFQATT and CDR2 SNEGSKA (reference sequence). The CDR3 runs 13 residues. V dropped 1 base and J dropped 0 bases, with 6 bases sitting between them.

There are a few counts of this clonotype. The chain employs TRBV9 and TRBJ2-1, with 7 positions matching TRBD2. Germline V lookup: CDR1 SGDLS, CDR2 YYNGEE. The CDR3 runs to 17 residues. Trimming at V came to 2 bases and at J to 9 bases, leaving 17 bases not matched to a gene. The CDR3 loop reads CASSVGVGTWEGREQFF. The CDR3 region has the DNA TGTGCCAGCAGCGTTGGGGTTGGAACGTGGGAGGGCCGTGAGCAGTTCTTC.

The rearrangement joins TRBV24-1 to TRBJ1-2; a possible D gene is TRBD1 (5 bases). CDR3 size: 11 residues. Deletions cut 6 bases from V and 6 bases from J, with 7 bases between. The germline V gene encodes CDR1 KGHDR and CDR2 SFDVKD. The CDR3 loop reads CATSQGNGYTF. CDR3 sequence (DNA): TGTGCCACCAGTCAGGGTAATGGCTACACCTTC.

This clonotype was observed at least ten times. This chain links TRBV30 with TRBJ1-1; D is unresolved. Germline CDR1 GTSNPN, CDR2 SVGIG (reference sequence). The V gene lost 0 bases and the J gene lost 5 bases, with 16 bases spanning the gap. The CDR3 spans 15 residues. This chain's CDR3 is CAWSVMNALETEAFF. CDR3 in DNA: TGTGCCTGGAGTGTAATGAACGCTTTGGAGACTGAAGCTTTCTTT.

V gene TRBV20-1 combines with J gene TRBJ2-1; 9 bases are shared with TRBD2. The CDR3 sequence is 14 residues long. Germline CDR1 DFQATT, CDR2 SNEGSKA (reference sequence). Germline trimming cut 5 bases from V and 4 bases from J; bases unmatched to any gene: 6. DNA for the CDR3: TGCAGTGCTGCAACGGGACTAGCATACAATGAGCAGTTCTTC. This gives the protein CSAATGLAYNEQFF.

As concerns this clonotype: Relative to the germline gene, one junction end is altered; a read error may explain this. The J gene is TRBJ1-1, the V gene TRBV5-1; TRBD1 aligns across 9 bases. Germline CDR1 SGHRS, CDR2 YFSETQ. This CDR3 is built from 15 residues. Here the CDR3 DNA reads TGCGCCAGCCGACCGAAAGGGACAGGGAACGCTGAAGCTTTCTTT. The encoded protein is CASRPKGTGNAEAFF.

This clonotype was seen more than once but under ten times. V gene TRBV5-1 combines with J gene TRBJ2-7; 8 positions match TRBD2. The junction had 11 bases not matched to a gene; V was cut back by 5 bases and J by 7 bases. The CDR3 loop spans 14 amino acids. Germline CDR1 SGHRS, CDR2 YFSETQ. CDR3 in DNA: TGCGCCAGCAGACACGGGGGGGCCGGGGGAGAGCAGTACTTC. It is translated as CASRHGGAGGEQYF.

A remark on this clonotype: One end of the junction is discordant with germline, which a read error may explain. The genes are TRBV5-1 and TRBJ2-3; no reliable D call. Germline V CDR1 and CDR2: SGHRS, YFSETQ. The CDR3 is made up of 11 amino acids. The CDR3 region is CASSLGDSAAF. In DNA form, the CDR3 reads TGCGCCAGCAGCTTGGGGGATTCGGCAGCTTTT. The full variable domain, completed using reference TRBV5-1 and TRBJ2-3, is KAGVTQTPRYLIKTRGQQVTLSCSPISGHRSVSWYQQTPGQGLQFLFEYFSETQRNKGNFPGRFSGRQFSNSRSEMNVSTLELGDSALYLCASSLGDSAAFGPGTRLTVL.

The sample holds a few counts of this clonotype. The chain carries TRBV5-1 and TRBJ1-2; 11 bases are a match to TRBD1. The germline V gene has CDR1 SGHRS and CDR2 YFSETQ. The V segment lost 0 bases and the J segment 4 bases; nucleotides outside the gene matches: 5. The CDR3 is 16 amino acids. The CDR3 reads CASSLGTGGAFYGYTF. Here the CDR3 DNA reads TGCGCCAGCAGCTTGGGGACAGGGGGCGCTTTCTATGGCTACACCTTC.

V and J are TRBV5-5 and TRBJ2-1; the match to TRBD1 covers 8 bases. V trimming: 2 bases; J trimming: 1 base; junction bases outside the gene matches: 5. In germline, CDR1 is SGHKS, CDR2 YYEKEE (reference sequence). There are 16 residues in the CDR3. The CDR3 bases are TGTGCCAGCAGCTTTTTCACAGGGGGATCCTACAATGAGCAGTTCTTC. Its protein product is CASSFFTGGSYNEQFF.

CDR3 residues: CASSLARQTQYF. CDR3 nucleotide sequence: TGTGCCAGCAGTTTAGCTCGGCAGACCCAGTACTTC. The chain has TRBV12-3 or TRBV12-4 and TRBJ2-5, with D unresolved. This CDR3 is 12 amino acids long. V was trimmed by 0 bases and J by 6 bases, leaving 5 bases between them.

The chain links TRBV7-2 to TRBJ2-5; D unresolved. The germline V gene has CDR1 SGHTA and CDR2 FQGNSA. CDR3 length: 13 amino acids. V was trimmed by 5 bases and J by 5 bases, leaving 12 bases between them. DNA of the CDR3: TGTGCCAGCAGCCCAGACCGGGTTGAGACCCAGTACTTC. As protein: CASSPDRVETQYF.

The chain carries TRBV5-1 and TRBJ2-3, with 9 bases that match TRBD1. Germline-derived CDR1 and CDR2 are SGHRS and YFSETQ. This CDR3 has 17 amino acids. V lost 6 bases to trimming and J lost 5 bases; unmatched junction nucleotides: 16. The CDR3 DNA follows: TGCGCCAGCACCTACGGAGGGACAGGGCTGGCGGGAGATACGCAGTATTTT. It codes for CASTYGGTGLAGDTQYF.

This clonotype has a handful of counts. The rearrangement uses TRBV20-1 and TRBJ2-1; 9 bases map to TRBD2. CDR3 length: 14 amino acids. Germline CDR1 is DFQATT and CDR2 is SNEGSKA (reference sequence). Trimming removed 3 bases from V and 1 base from J; junction bases left unmatched: 1. The CDR3 bases are TGCAGTGCTAGGACTAGCGGTTCCTACAATGAGCAGTTCTTC. It is translated as CSARTSGSYNEQFF.

V usage is TRBV4-1 and J usage is TRBJ1-2, with a tentative D call TRBD1 (6 bases). V was cut by 1 base and J by 5 bases, with 17 bases left in between. Germline CDR1 MGHRA, CDR2 YSYEKL. The CDR3 consists of 16 residues. The CDR3 protein is CASSQVWVPGVYGYTF. In nucleotides, the CDR3 is TGCGCCAGCAGCCAAGTTTGGGTCCCAGGGGTGTATGGCTACACCTTC.

This clonotype has a handful of counts. This CDR3 reads CASSLGGSKGQSSYEQYF. CDR3 coding DNA: TGCGCCAGCAGCTTGGGGGGTTCCAAGGGACAGAGCTCCTACGAGCAGTACTTC. The V call is TRBV5-1, the J call TRBJ2-7; TRBD1 matches 7 bases. CDR3 length: 18 residues. CDR1 is SGHRS, CDR2 YFSETQ, per germline. V lost 0 bases, J lost 0 bases, and 12 bases stayed unmatched.